This passage covers 32 T cell receptor beta chains from one sample sequenced in a study of control samples from healthy donors and cancer patients. The protocol was immunoSEQ multiplex PCR, while the TCRdb copy is restricted to in-frame clones and leaves out a portion. This table holds almost 85,000 clones, around 94% found once. Sequencing was performed on blood. The receptors come from a woman between 18 and 29 years old in good health.

The chain employs TRBV6-4 and TRBJ2-3; the D gene could be TRBD1 or TRBD2 (6 bases each). Germline V gene sequence: CDR1 MRHNA, CDR2 SNTAGT. The CDR3 contains 18 residues. Deletions cut 1 base from V and 2 bases from J, with 19 bases between. As DNA, the CDR3 is TGTGCCAGCAGTGACTACCTCGTGAGGGGGGACTTCACAGATACGCAGTATTTT. Protein: CASSDYLVRGDFTDTQYF.

The chain is built from TRBV6-5 and TRBJ1-3, with a weak D call TRBD1 (5 bases). The CDR3 spans 14 residues. The germline V and J ends were trimmed by 6 bases and 4 bases, with 13 bases remaining between them. Germline CDR1 and CDR2: MNHEY and SVGAGI. The CDR3 region is CASRPGGEGNTIYF. The DNA of the CDR3 is TGTGCCAGCAGGCCCGGGGGGGAAGGAAACACCATATATTTT.

In this sample, this clone turned up a few times. The rearrangement links TRBV28 to TRBJ2-3; TRBD1 might be the D (6 bases). The V and J ends lost 2 bases and 3 bases respectively, with 12 bases between them. The CDR3 has 15 residues. In germline, CDR1 is MDHEN, CDR2 SYDVKM. The DNA for the CDR3 is TGTGCCAGCAGTTTACTCCGGACAGCAACAGATACGCAGTATTTT. Protein product: CASSLLRTATDTQYF.

The genes are TRBV6-5 and TRBJ2-5, with 7 nucleotides matching TRBD2. The CDR3 extends over 16 amino acids. Germline V gene data show CDR1 as MNHEY and CDR2 as SVGAGI. V lost 1 base to trimming and J lost 1 base; unmatched junction nucleotides: 6. The CDR3 DNA reads as TGTGCCAGCAGTTACTATGAGCGGGACTTCCAAGAGACCCAGTACTTC. Protein: CASSYYERDFQETQYF.

This chain links TRBV7-9 with TRBJ1-1; D unresolved. The CDR3 is 13 amino acids. V was pared by 4 bases and J by 4 bases, with 10 bases between. Germline V gene data show CDR1 as SEHNR and CDR2 as FQNEAQ (reference sequence). CDR3 nucleotides: TGTGCCAGCAGCTCCACTGAAATCACTGAAGCTTTCTTT. Protein: CASSSTEITEAFF.

V usage is TRBV4-3 and J usage is TRBJ2-1; tentative D call: TRBD2 (5 bases). The CDR3 is 17 residues long. Germline V gives CDR1 LGHNA, CDR2 YSLEER. The V and J ends lost 0 bases and 6 bases respectively, with 18 bases between them. Here the CDR3 reads CASSQDVSGGPFNEQFF. Written as DNA, the CDR3 is TGCGCCAGCAGCCAAGATGTTTCCGGAGGTCCCTTCAATGAGCAGTTCTTC.

As for this clone: One end of the junction fails to match germline, which may point to a read error. This chain links TRBV28 with TRBJ1-1, with TRBD1 matching over 8 bases. Germline V gene lookup returns CDR1 MDHEN and CDR2 SYDVKM. The CDR3 is 14 amino acids. The CDR3 is CASSSVPGGTGTLF. The CDR3 DNA follows: TGTGCCAGCAGTTCGGTACCGGGAGGGACAGGTACATTATTT.

The rearrangement uses TRBV2 and TRBJ1-2; D is unresolved. The CDR3 has 13 residues. CDR1 is SNHLY, CDR2 FYNNEI, per germline. V gave up 1 base and J gave up 4 bases, with 7 bases separating them. CDR3 nucleotide sequence: TGTGCCAGCAGTGAAGAGGCTTTCTATGGCTACACCTTC. It is translated as CASSEEAFYGYTF.

The chain employs TRBV4-2 and TRBJ2-3; TRBD2 aligns across 15 bases. CDR3 length: 20 residues. V lost 0 bases and J lost 3; bases outside the gene matches: 10. Germline V gene lookup returns CDR1 LGHNA and CDR2 YNFKEQ. The CDR3 DNA follows: TGTGCCAGCAGCCAAGATCTTCGCCGGGGACTAGCGGGAGGAACAGATACGCAGTATTTT. It encodes CASSQDLRRGLAGGTDTQYF.

This chain links TRBV19 with TRBJ1-5, with unresolved D. Per the germline V gene, CDR1 is LNHDA and CDR2 is SQIVND (reference sequence). The V gene lost 1 base and the J gene lost 2 bases, with 12 bases spanning the gap. The CDR3 has 16 residues. This CDR3 reads CASSIVTGVGNQPQHF. The CDR3 nucleotides are TGTGCCAGTAGTATAGTGACTGGGGTTGGCAATCAGCCCCAGCATTTT.

This chain uses TRBV20-1 with TRBJ1-6; the D is unclear. The CDR3 is made up of 15 amino acids. Germline CDR1 is DFQATT and CDR2 is SNEGSKA (reference sequence). V shed 3 bases and J shed 9 bases, with 18 bases lying between them. The CDR3 is CSASSTWEAASPLHF. For the CDR3, the DNA is TGCAGTGCTAGTTCCACTTGGGAGGCTGCTTCACCCCTCCACTTT.

The chain couples TRBV28 to TRBJ1-4; D unclear. Germline lookup yields CDR1 MDHEN and CDR2 SYDVKM. The ends were cut back, 6 bases at V and 2 bases at J, with 13 bases in the middle. This CDR3 is 15 amino acids long. The CDR3 coding sequence is TGTGCCAGCAGGGGGAGGGCGGCCACTAATGAAAAACTGTTTTTT. Protein sequence: CASRGRAATNEKLFF. Drawing the rest from reference TRBV28 and TRBJ1-4, the complete variable domain is DVKVTQSSRYLVKRTGEKVFLECVQDMDHENMFWYRQDPGLGLRLIYFSYDVKMKEKGDIPEGYSVSREKKERFSLILESASTNQTSMYLCASRGRAATNEKLFFGSGTQLSVL.

The chain carries TRBV27 and TRBJ2-7; 14 bases match TRBD2. V shed 2 bases, J shed 2 bases, and the junction held 8 bases outside the gene matches. The CDR3 consists of 18 residues. Germline CDR1 and CDR2: MNHEY and SMNVEV (reference sequence). The CDR3 region is CASSLGGLAGGTTYEQYF. CDR3 in DNA: TGTGCCAGCAGTTTAGGCGGACTAGCGGGGGGTACCACCTACGAGCAGTACTTC.

On this clone: The junction does not match germline at one end; this may be a read error. J is TRBJ2-7 and V is TRBV2; maybe TRBD1 (8 bases). Per germline, CDR1 SNHLY and CDR2 FYNNEI. The CDR3 extends over 11 amino acids. CDR3: CASRGGGQENF. CDR3 coding DNA: TGTGCCAGCAGGGGAGGGGGACAGGAAAACTTC.

As DNA, the CDR3 is TGTGCCAGCAGCTCTGGGGCGTCCCAGGAGACCCAGTACTTC. Translation gives CASSSGASQETQYF. V and J are TRBV11-3 and TRBJ2-5; possibly TRBD1 for D (5 bases). The germline V and J ends were trimmed by 4 bases and 5 bases, with 14 bases remaining between them. The CDR3 sequence is 14 residues long. Looked up from germline, CDR1 is SGHNT and CDR2 is YENEEA.

The rearrangement joins TRBV15 to TRBJ2-1, with 8 bases identical to TRBD2. Germline-derived CDR1 and CDR2 are LNHNV and YYDKDF (reference sequence). The CDR3 is made up of 14 amino acids. V lost 4 bases, J lost 8 bases, and 7 bases stayed unmatched. CDR3 DNA sequence: TGTGCCACCAGCACGCGGACTAGCCGGGATGAGCAGTTCTTC. Amino acids: CATSTRTSRDEQFF.

The V call is TRBV7-9, the J call TRBJ1-1; 9 bases align to TRBD1. The CDR3 is 18 amino acids. Germline V lookup: CDR1 SEHNR, CDR2 FQNEAQ (reference sequence). The J segment lost 4 bases and the V segment lost 5 bases, leaving 17 bases of the junction unmatched. CDR3 amino acids: CASSAAPGQGGGGTEAFF. Here the CDR3 DNA reads TGTGCCAGCAGCGCAGCTCCGGGACAGGGAGGAGGAGGCACTGAAGCTTTCTTT. Based on the CDR3 plus reference TRBV7-9 and TRBJ1-1, the full variable domain is DTGVSQNPRHKITKRGQNVTFRCDPISEHNRLYWYRQTLGQGPEFLTYFQNEAQLEKSRLLSDRFSAERPKGSFSTLEIQRTEQGDSAMYLCASSAAPGQGGGGTEAFFGQGTRLTVV.

The V and J genes are TRBV12-3 or TRBV12-4 and TRBJ2-7, with a weak D call TRBD1 (6 bases). V lost 5 bases and J lost 2, with 7 bases in between. The CDR3 extends over 12 amino acids. Here the CDR3 DNA reads TGTGCCAGCAGTCAGGGGCCCTACGAGCAGTACTTC. Protein product: CASSQGPYEQYF.

The V gene is TRBV9, the J gene TRBJ2-1; D perhaps matches TRBD2 (6 bases). Trimming shortened V by 2 bases and J by 6 bases, and 15 bases separated the two germline ends. This CDR3 has 15 amino acids. Germline V gene lookup returns CDR1 SGDLS and CDR2 YYNGEE. CDR3 DNA: TGTGCCAGCAGCGTCGCGGGACTCATCCCCAATGAGCAGTTCTTC. Protein product: CASSVAGLIPNEQFF.

The chain recombines TRBV5-3 with TRBJ2-1, with TRBD2 matching over 9 bases. TRBV5-3 is sorted into the ORF group, with uncertain function. V lost 2 bases and J lost 6; bases outside the gene matches: 9. The CDR3 has 16 amino acids. DNA of the CDR3: TGTGCCAGAAGCTTTTGGCGGGAGGGTGGTGGCAATGAGCAGTTCTTC. Encoded protein: CARSFWREGGGNEQFF.

This chain uses TRBV28 with TRBJ1-5; possibly TRBD1 for D (5 bases). From germline, CDR1 is MDHEN and CDR2 SYDVKM. The germline V and J ends were trimmed by 3 bases and 5 bases, with 11 bases remaining between them. The CDR3 has 14 residues. As DNA, the CDR3 is TGTGCCAGCAGTTTCCGCAGGGTCGATCAGCCCCAGCATTTT. Translated: CASSFRRVDQPQHF.

The chain carries TRBV9 and TRBJ2-5; D could derive from TRBD1 or TRBD2 (6 bases each). The V end was cut by 4 bases, the J end by 0 bases, with 10 bases between. The CDR3 consists of 14 residues. Germline loops: CDR1 SGDLS, CDR2 YYNGEE. The chain's CDR3 is CASSQGGYQETQYF. As DNA, the CDR3 is TGTGCCAGCAGCCAAGGGGGGTACCAAGAGACCCAGTACTTC.

The genes are TRBV21-1 and TRBJ1-2. TRBV21-1 is marked as a pseudogene. The CDR3 sequence is 14 residues long. The CDR3 DNA follows: TGTGCCAGCAGCAAGCCTGGAGACCGGGAAGGCTACACCTTC. Protein sequence: CASSKPGDREGYTF.

About this clone itself: At one of its ends the junction is not consistent with the germline gene, which may arise from a read error. The chain is built from TRBV7-7 and TRBJ2-5, with 11 bases that match TRBD1. The CDR3 has 15 amino acids. The germline gives CDR1 SSHAT, CDR2 FNYEAQ (reference sequence). This chain's CDR3 is CASSLRTGGAETQYF. The CDR3 nucleotides are TGTGCTAGCAGCCTAAGGACAGGGGGCGCGGAGACCCAGTACTTC.

The chain links TRBV7-9 to TRBJ1-1; D gene unclear. With 8 bases removed from V and 5 bases from J, the gap between germline ends came to 24 bases. Germline-derived CDR1 and CDR2 are SEHNR and FQNEAQ (reference sequence). The CDR3 has 16 amino acids. In nucleotides, the CDR3 is TGTGCCAGCGGAACCCCCGGGAGCCCGGTCGGGACTGAAGCTTTCTTT. Encoded protein: CASGTPGSPVGTEAFF.

CDR3 bases: TGTGCCAGTAGCATTTGGGGACAGGGGGGTACTGAGCAGTTCTTC. It codes for CASSIWGQGGTEQFF. V gene TRBV19 combines with J gene TRBJ2-1; 11 nucleotides match TRBD1. The CDR3 has 15 amino acids. The V and J ends lost 6 bases and 9 bases, in that order; junction bases with no gene match: 10. The germline V gene encodes CDR1 LNHDA and CDR2 SQIVND (reference sequence). Based on the CDR3 plus reference TRBV19 and TRBJ2-1, the full variable domain is DGGITQSPKYLFRKEGQNVTLSCEQNLNHDAMYWYRQDPGQGLRLIYYSQIVNDFQKGDIAEGYSVSREKKESFPLTVTSAQKNPTAFYLCASSIWGQGGTEQFFGPGTRLTVL.

This clone was observed a single time. The rearrangement uses TRBV28 and TRBJ2-7, with TRBD1 matching over 7 bases. J was trimmed by 0 bases and V by 2 bases; bases with no gene match: 4. CDR3 length: 15 residues. Germline-derived CDR1 and CDR2 are MDHEN and SYDVKM. CDR3 in amino acids: CASSLGWTGSYEQYF. The CDR3 coding sequence is TGTGCCAGCAGTTTAGGGTGGACAGGCTCCTACGAGCAGTACTTC.

The chain uses TRBV4-1 and TRBJ2-5, with TRBD2 identical over 9 bases. Looked up from germline, CDR1 is MGHRA and CDR2 is YSYEKL. The CDR3 totals 16 residues. The trim removed 1 base at V and 5 bases at J, leaving 8 bases unmatched. Written as DNA, the CDR3 is TGCGCCAGCAGCCAAGGCGGGGGGGCCGGGAGGGAGACCCAGTACTTC. This gives the protein CASSQGGGAGRETQYF.

The rearrangement links TRBV5-1 to TRBJ2-7; D tentatively fits TRBD1 or TRBD2 (5 bases each). The CDR3 has 14 residues. Germline V lookup: CDR1 SGHRS, CDR2 YFSETQ. Trimming pared 5 bases from V and 5 bases from J, leaving 17 bases between. In DNA, the CDR3 is TGCGCCAGCAGTACCCGTGGGGGTTTCGACGAGCAGTACTTC. This translates into CASSTRGGFDEQYF. Full variable domain (missing parts from reference TRBV5-1 and TRBJ2-7): KAGVTQTPRYLIKTRGQQVTLSCSPISGHRSVSWYQQTPGQGLQFLFEYFSETQRNKGNFPGRFSGRQFSNSRSEMNVSTLELGDSALYLCASSTRGGFDEQYFGPGTRLTVT.

This chain links TRBV19 with TRBJ1-6, with TRBD1 matching over 7 bases. The CDR3 length is 15 residues. Looked up from germline, CDR1 is LNHDA and CDR2 is SQIVND (reference sequence). Trimming removed 6 bases from V and 0 bases from J; junction bases left unmatched: 2. In DNA, the CDR3 is TGTGCCAGTAGCGGACAGGTCTCCTATAATTCACCCCTCCACTTT. This codes for CASSGQVSYNSPLHF.

The V and J genes are TRBV5-1 and TRBJ2-7, with TRBD2 matching over 7 bases. The CDR3 is 15 amino acids. After removal of 5 bases from V and 2 bases from J, the junction contained 10 bases not matched to a gene. From germline, CDR1 is SGHRS and CDR2 YFSETQ. Here the CDR3 reads CASSIGASGAYEQYF. The CDR3 coding sequence is TGCGCCAGCAGTATCGGGGCTAGCGGTGCCTACGAGCAGTACTTC.

This clone was observed once. The chain employs TRBV7-6 and TRBJ2-3; TRBD2 matches at 8 bases. Trimming removed 2 bases from V and 1 base from J; junction bases left unmatched: 5. This CDR3 has 16 amino acids. The V gene's germline CDR1 is SGHVS and CDR2 FNYEAQ. CDR3 in DNA: TGTGCCAGCAGCTTAACTATAGCGGGACGCACAGATACGCAGTATTTT. The encoded protein is CASSLTIAGRTDTQYF.